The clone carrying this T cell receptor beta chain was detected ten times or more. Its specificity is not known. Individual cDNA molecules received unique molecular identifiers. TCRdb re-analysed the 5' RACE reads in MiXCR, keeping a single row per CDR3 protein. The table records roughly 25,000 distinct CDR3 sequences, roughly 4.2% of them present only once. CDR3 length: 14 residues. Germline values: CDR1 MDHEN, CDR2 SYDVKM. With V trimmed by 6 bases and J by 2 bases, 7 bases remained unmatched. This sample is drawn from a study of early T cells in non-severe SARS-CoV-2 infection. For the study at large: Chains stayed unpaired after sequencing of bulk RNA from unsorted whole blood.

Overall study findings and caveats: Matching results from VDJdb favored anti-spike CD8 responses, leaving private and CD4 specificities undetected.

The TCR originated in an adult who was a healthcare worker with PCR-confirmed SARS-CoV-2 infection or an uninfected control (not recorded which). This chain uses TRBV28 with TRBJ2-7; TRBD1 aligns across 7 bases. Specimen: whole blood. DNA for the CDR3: TGTGCCAGCAGCGCCACAGGGGCGACCTACGAGCAGTACTTC. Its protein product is CASSATGATYEQYF.